This TCR beta chain comes out of a study of shared clonotypes between healthy human individuals (dated by TCRdb to about 2020). Looking at the study overall: The cohort included a few men and a couple of women between 18 and 49 years of age. Per donor, three plates each were used for CD4 naive and CD4 memory, two for CD8 naive, and one for CD8 memory. To estimate repertoire size and how much clonotypes are shared between individuals, the study performed deep sequencing of blood TCR repertoires from 4 to 6 healthy adults. Different laboratories and diverse techniques were used to prepare libraries and sequence TCR repertoires, to increase sequencing depth and limit assay-specific biases. Each donor's leukapheresis produced roughly between roughly 0.85 and 10 billion PBMCs. The investigation overall reported the following: The genetic and exposure-history diversity represented was limited by the small number of donors. Compared with non-shared clonotypes, the clonotypes found in all four sorted-subset donors had higher generation probabilities. Pairwise subsampling indicated that sequencing depth was expected to affect the degree of clonotype sharing among donors. Around 5% of naive CD4, 3.5% of naive CD8, approximately 2.2% of memory CD4, and approximately 0.39% of memory CD8 clonotypes were shared across several donors. Sampling was restricted to blood, and TCR repertoires in tissue are likely to differ from TCR repertoires in blood. Rarefaction of sorted-subset datasets indicated incomplete sequencing despite the large sequencing depth. Estimated clonotype richness was generally larger for naive than for memory subsets.

The donors were healthy, HIV-negative adults with no recently reported acute infections or vaccinations. Every donor was a Caucasian adult residing in Nashville, Tennessee, USA. CD4+ T cells were enriched by magnetic negative selection, after which naive cells were positively selected on CD45RA and the negative fraction was taken as the memory subset. Blood was collected by leukapheresis, and PBMCs were isolated by Ficoll-Histopaque density gradient centrifugation and then cryopreserved in liquid nitrogen vapor phase. Analytical flow cytometry was used to check the purity and quantity of every magnetically sorted T cell population. Genomic DNA was isolated from every sorted fraction and measured by UV absorbance on a Nanodrop 2000c. CDR1 and CDR2 were assigned from the germline V gene as SGHRS and YFSETQ. The V end gives up 5 bases and the J end 5 bases, leaving 13 bases in the junction not matched to a gene. Measured from the cysteine to the phenylalanine, the CDR3 is 16 residues long. Of the read, only the CDR3 DNA is kept; its 48 bases are in frame from base 1.

On this clone: Its antigen is unknown. No much larger clone exists at a distance of one base, and base qualities are not known.

TCR CDR3 regions were amplified from genomic DNA by multiplex PCR using the deep immunoSEQ assay. Genomic DNA extracted from each cell subset was distributed evenly over all wells of several immunoSEQ 96-well plates, and each plate served as one replicate. For sorted subsets, roughly 190 ng of genomic DNA, equivalent to 25,000 to 35,000 T cell genomes, went into each replicate PCR. The purified libraries were quantified using a Qubit 3.0 fluorometer, sized with a Bioanalyzer 2100, and then quantified again using the KAPA Library Quantification kit. Every immunoSEQ 96-well plate was sequenced on a dedicated single-read 150-cycle Illumina NextSeq 550 flow cell. As for how the authors treated the data: Because the immunoSEQ output included only junctional sequences and no quality scores, the filtering could not be the same as the filtering used for full-length reads. To assign V/J genes and CDR3, sequences were annotated using PyIR, a Python wrapper for IgBLAST v1.9, with IMGT germline references. Reads with weak V/J assignments (E-value above 1e-6), missing CDR3, stop codons, out-of-frame junctions, or ambiguous translated residues were removed. V3J clonotypes were defined by identical inferred V gene, J gene, and CDR3 amino acid sequence. Percentage overlap between repertoires was calculated by dividing the number of shared unique clonotypes by the size of the smaller repertoire. RTK rarefaction, the Chao1 estimator, and Recon v2.1 estimates of unobserved clonotypes were used to assess repertoire richness. Generation probabilities were computed with OLGA for all TCRbeta clonotypes obtained by the gDNA method from a few donors. TCRdb re-hosts the immuneACCESS table, in-frame sequences only. Its copies lack some clones; in the studies checked, an unresolved V gene accounts for under half of them, and the cause for the rest is not known. The DNA was the basis for D and trimming; V, J and clone size are from that table. This sample gives approximately 2.5 million clones in total; roughly nine tenths of them show up just once. About 0.13% of the sample comes from the top ten.

The sequence is built from TRBV5-1 and TRBJ2-5, with TRBD2 matching 9 junction bases. The receptor's source is a man aged 18 to 29 in good health. The source material was naive CD4+ T cells sorted from blood. This specimen's cell subset or site label, per the study, means: CD45RA+ positively selected. In nucleotides, the sequence is TGCGCCAGCAGTATCGTGGCGGGAGGGCTTCGGGAGACCCAGTACTTC. It translates as CASSIVAGGLRETQYF.